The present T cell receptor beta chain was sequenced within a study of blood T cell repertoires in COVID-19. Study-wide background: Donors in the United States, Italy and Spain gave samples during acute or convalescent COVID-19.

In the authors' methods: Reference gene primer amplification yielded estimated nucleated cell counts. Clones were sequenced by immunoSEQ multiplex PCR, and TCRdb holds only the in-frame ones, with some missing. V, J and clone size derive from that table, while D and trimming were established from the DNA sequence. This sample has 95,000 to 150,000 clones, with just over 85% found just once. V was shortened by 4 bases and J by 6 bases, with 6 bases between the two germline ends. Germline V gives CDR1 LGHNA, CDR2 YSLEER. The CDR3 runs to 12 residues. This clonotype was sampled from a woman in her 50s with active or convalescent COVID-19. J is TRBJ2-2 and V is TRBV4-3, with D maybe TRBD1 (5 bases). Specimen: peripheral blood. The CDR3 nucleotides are TGCGCCAGCAGCCGCAGGGCCGGGGAGCTGTTTTTT. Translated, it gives CASSRRAGELFF.